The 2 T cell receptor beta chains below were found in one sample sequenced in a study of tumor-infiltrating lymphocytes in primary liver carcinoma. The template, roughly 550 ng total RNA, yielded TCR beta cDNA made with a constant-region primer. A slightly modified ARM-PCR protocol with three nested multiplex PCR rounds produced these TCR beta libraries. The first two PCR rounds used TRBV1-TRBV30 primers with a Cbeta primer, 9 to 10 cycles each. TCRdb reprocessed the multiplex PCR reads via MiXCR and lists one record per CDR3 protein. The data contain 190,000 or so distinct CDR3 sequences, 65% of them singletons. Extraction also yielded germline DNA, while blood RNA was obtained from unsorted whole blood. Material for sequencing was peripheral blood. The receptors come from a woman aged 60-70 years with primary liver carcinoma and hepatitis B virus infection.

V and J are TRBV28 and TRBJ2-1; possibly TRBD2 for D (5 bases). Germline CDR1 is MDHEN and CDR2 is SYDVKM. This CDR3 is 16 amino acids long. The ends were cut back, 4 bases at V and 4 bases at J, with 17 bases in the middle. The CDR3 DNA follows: TGTGCCAGCAGTTCCCTATTAGCGCGGGCGTACAATGAGCAGTTCTTC. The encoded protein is CASSSLLARAYNEQFF.

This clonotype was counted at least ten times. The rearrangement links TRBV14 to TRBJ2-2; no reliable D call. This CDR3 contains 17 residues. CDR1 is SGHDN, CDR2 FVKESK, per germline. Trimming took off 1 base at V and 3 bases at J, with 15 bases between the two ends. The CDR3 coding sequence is TGTGCCAGCAGCCAAGTTCTCACGTTTGGGGACACCGGGGAGCTGTTTTTT. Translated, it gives CASSQVLTFGDTGELFF.